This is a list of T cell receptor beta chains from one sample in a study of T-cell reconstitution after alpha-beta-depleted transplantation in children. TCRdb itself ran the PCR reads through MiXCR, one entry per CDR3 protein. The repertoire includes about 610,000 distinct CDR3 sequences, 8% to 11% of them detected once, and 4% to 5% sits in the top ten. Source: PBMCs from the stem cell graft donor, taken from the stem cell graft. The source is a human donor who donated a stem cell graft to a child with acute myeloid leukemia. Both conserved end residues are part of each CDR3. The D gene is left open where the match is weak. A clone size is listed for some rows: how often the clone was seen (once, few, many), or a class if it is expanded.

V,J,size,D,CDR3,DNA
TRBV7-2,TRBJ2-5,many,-,CASSGEIQETQYF,TGTGCCAGCAGCGGAGAGATCCAAGAGACCCAGTACTTC
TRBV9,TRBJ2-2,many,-,CASSVFVGELFF,TGTGCCAGCAGCGTATTCGTGGGGGAGCTGTTTTTT
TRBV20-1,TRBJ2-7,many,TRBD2,CSSLTSGTKEYF,TGCAGTTCCCTGACTAGCGGGACAAAGGAGTACTTC
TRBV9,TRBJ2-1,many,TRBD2,CASRGGREAPGLAGVRNEQFF,TGTGCCAGCAGGGGGGGCAGAGAGGCACCGGGACTAGCGGGAGTAAGGAATGAGCAGTTCTTC
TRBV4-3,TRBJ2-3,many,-,CASSQDRRDTQYF,TGTGCCAGCAGCCAAGATCGGCGAGATACGCAGTATTTT
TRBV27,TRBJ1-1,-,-,CASSLESRVGTEAFF,TGTGCCAGCAGTTTGGAGTCTCGGGTTGGGACTGAAGCTTTCTTT
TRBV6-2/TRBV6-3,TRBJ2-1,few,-,CASSPTPQGQFF,TGTGCCAGCAGTCCGACCCCCCAGGGGCAGTTCTTC
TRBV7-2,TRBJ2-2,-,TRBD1,CASSLRTGRTGELFF,TGTGCCAGCAGCCTCCGGACAGGGCGGACCGGGGAGCTGTTTTTT
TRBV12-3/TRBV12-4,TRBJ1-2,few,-,CASSLTAANYGYTF,TGTGCCAGCAGTTTAACTGCAGCTAACTATGGCTACACCTTC
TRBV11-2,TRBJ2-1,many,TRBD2,CASSLSAGTSGRGNEQFF,TGTGCCAGCAGCCTCTCCGCCGGGACTAGCGGGAGAGGCAATGAGCAGTTCTTC
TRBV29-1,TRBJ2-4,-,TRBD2,CSVSAGGMGGAKNIQYF,TGCAGCGTTTCCGCGGGAGGAATGGGGGGAGCCAAAAACATTCAGTACTTC
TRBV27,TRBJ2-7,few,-,CASSLRALLDEQYF,TGTGCCAGCAGTTTAAGGGCCCTTCTTGACGAGCAGTACTTC
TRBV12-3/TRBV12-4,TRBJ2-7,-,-,CASSSKEGVEQYF,TGTGCCAGCAGTTCGAAAGAGGGGGTCGAGCAGTACTTC
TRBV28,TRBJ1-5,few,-,CASRPRGKGRIGQPQHF,TGTGCCAGCAGACCCCGGGGCAAAGGTAGAATAGGTCAGCCCCAGCATTTT
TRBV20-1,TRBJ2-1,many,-,CSARFSYNEQFF,TGCAGTGCGAGGTTCTCCTACAATGAGCAGTTCTTC
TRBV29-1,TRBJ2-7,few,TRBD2,CSVMGLAGHYEQYF,TGCAGCGTTATGGGACTAGCGGGGCACTACGAGCAGTACTTC
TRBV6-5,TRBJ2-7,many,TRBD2,CASRGTSLSVGKSYEQYF,TGTGCCAGCAGAGGGACTAGTCTTAGTGTTGGAAAATCCTACGAGCAGTACTTC
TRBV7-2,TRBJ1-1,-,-,CASSLHRDPIEAFF,TGTGCCAGCAGCTTACACAGGGACCCCATTGAAGCTTTCTTT
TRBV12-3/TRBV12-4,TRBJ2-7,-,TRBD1,CASSPLIGQGQPYEQYF,TGTGCCAGCAGTCCCCTCATCGGACAGGGCCAACCCTACGAGCAGTACTTC
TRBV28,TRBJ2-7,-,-,CASSPDLNWYEQYF,TGTGCCAGCAGCCCCGACCTTAATTGGTACGAGCAGTACTTC
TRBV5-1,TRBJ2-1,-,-,CASSPDVDEQFF,TGCGCCAGCAGCCCCGACGTGGATGAGCAGTTCTTC
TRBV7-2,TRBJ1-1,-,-,CASTPRVRGRNTEAFF,TGTGCCAGCACCCCTCGTGTCCGGGGACGGAACACTGAAGCTTTCTTT
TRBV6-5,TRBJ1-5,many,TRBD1,CASSPTGTGASNQPQHF,TGTGCCAGCAGTCCCACTGGGACAGGGGCTAGCAATCAGCCCCAGCATTTT
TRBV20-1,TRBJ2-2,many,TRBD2,CSARNSGRTGELFF,TGCAGTGCTAGAAACAGCGGGAGGACCGGGGAGCTGTTTTTT
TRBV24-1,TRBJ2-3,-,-,CATRGGGSDTQYF,TGTGCCACCAGGGGAGGAGGATCAGATACGCAGTATTTT
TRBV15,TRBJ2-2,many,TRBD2,CATSREEAGGGELFF,TGTGCCACCAGCAGAGAGGAAGCGGGAGGCGGGGAGCTGTTTTTT
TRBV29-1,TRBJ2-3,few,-,CSFLQGTDTQYF,TGCAGCTTCTTACAGGGTACAGATACGCAGTATTTT
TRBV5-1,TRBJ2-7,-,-,CASSLATNSYEQYF,TGCGCCAGCAGCTTGGCCACTAACTCCTACGAGCAGTACTTC
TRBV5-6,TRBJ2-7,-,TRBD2,CATRRLAGYEQYF,TGTGCCACGAGACGACTAGCGGGATACGAGCAGTACTTC
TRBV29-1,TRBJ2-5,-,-,CSLLGGSQETQYF,TGCAGCCTGCTCGGGGGATCGCAAGAGACCCAGTACTTC
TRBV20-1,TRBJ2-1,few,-,CSAKLANEQFF,TGCAGTGCTAAACTAGCCAATGAGCAGTTCTTC
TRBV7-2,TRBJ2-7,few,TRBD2,CASSFTGSGRDEQYF,TGTGCCAGCAGCTTCACCGGGAGCGGGAGGGATGAGCAGTACTTC
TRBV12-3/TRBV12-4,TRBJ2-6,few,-,CASSPRVFGSGANVLTF,TGTGCCAGCAGCCCCAGGGTATTTGGCTCTGGGGCCAACGTCCTGACTTTC
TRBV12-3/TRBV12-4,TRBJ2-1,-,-,CTSSLARSRGTASYNEQFF,TGTACCAGCAGTTTAGCGCGATCCCGAGGGACCGCCTCCTACAATGAGCAGTTCTTC
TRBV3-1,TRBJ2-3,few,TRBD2,CASSQAGTRGDTQYF,TGTGCCAGCAGCCAAGCCGGGACTAGGGGAGATACGCAGTATTTT
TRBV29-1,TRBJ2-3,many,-,CSAGLITDTQYF,TGCAGCGCTGGACTGATCACAGATACGCAGTATTTT
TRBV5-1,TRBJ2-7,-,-,CASSLGIGYSYEQYF,TGCGCCAGCAGCTTGGGAATAGGGTACTCCTACGAGCAGTACTTC
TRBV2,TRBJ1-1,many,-,CASRGTLNTEAFF,TGTGCCAGCAGGGGGACACTGAACACTGAAGCTTTCTTT
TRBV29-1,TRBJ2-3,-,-,CSAPSQAENTQYF,TGCAGCGCCCCCTCACAAGCGGAGAATACGCAGTATTTT
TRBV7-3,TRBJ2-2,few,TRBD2,CASSLIAGGSGELFF,TGTGCCAGCAGCTTAATCGCGGGAGGATCCGGGGAGCTGTTTTTT
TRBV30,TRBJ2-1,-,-,CAWRGRYNEQFF,TGTGCCTGGAGGGGTCGCTACAATGAGCAGTTCTTC
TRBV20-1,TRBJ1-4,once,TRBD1,CSAKSLSGGTNEKLFF,TGCAGTGCTAAATCCTTATCAGGGGGAACTAATGAAAAACTGTTTTTT
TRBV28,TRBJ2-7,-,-,CASSFYGGGEQYF,TGTGCCAGCAGTTTTTACGGGGGAGGCGAGCAGTACTTC
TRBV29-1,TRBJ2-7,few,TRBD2,CSVEAGENEQYF,TGCAGCGTGGAAGCGGGAGAAAACGAGCAGTACTTC
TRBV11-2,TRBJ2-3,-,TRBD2,CASSPSGMNTQYF,TGTGCCAGCAGCCCTAGCGGGATGAATACGCAGTATTTT
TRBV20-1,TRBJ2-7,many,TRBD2,CSARKREDGYEQYF,TGCAGTGCTAGAAAGCGGGAGGACGGATACGAGCAGTACTTC
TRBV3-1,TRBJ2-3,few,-,CASSSGLPDTQYF,TGTGCCAGCAGTTCCGGACTGCCCGATACGCAGTATTTT
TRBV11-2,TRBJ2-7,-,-,CASSLKSSYEQYF,TGTGCCAGCAGCTTAAAGAGCTCCTACGAGCAGTACTTC
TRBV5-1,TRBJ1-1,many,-,CASSLFGTVVKGDTEAFF,TGCGCCAGCAGCTTGTTTGGGACGGTGGTGAAAGGGGACACTGAAGCTTTCTTT
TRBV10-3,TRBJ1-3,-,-,CAIKGQTDNSGNTIYF,TGTGCCATCAAAGGACAGACAGATAACTCTGGAAACACCATATATTTT
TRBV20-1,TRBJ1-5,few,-,CSAREGTNQPQHF,TGCAGTGCTAGAGAGGGTACCAATCAGCCCCAGCATTTT
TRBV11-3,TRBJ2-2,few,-,CASSFGSGPTGELFF,TGTGCCAGCAGCTTCGGTTCAGGCCCCACCGGGGAGCTGTTTTTT
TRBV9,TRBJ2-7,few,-,CASSVSPRSDRAHEQYF,TGTGCCAGCAGCGTATCACCCCGATCGGACCGGGCTCACGAGCAGTACTTC
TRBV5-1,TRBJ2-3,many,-,CASSIGNFADTQYF,TGCGCCAGCAGCATAGGGAATTTCGCAGATACGCAGTATTTT
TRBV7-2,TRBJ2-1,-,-,CASSLEWTGYNEQFF,TGTGCCAGCAGCTTAGAATGGACCGGCTACAATGAGCAGTTCTTC